What follows are 24 T cell receptor beta chains derived from one specimen sequenced in a study of cytomegalovirus exposure and HLA in healthy donors. In the PCR, 60 Vbeta and 13 Jbeta primers were used. Data came from immunoSEQ multiplex PCR; TCRdb stores just in-frame clones and leaves some out. Among around 140,000 clones listed, just under 85% were seen once. The sequencing sample was made of PBMCs. These receptors all come from a man younger than 40 in good health and CMV-seropositive.

In DNA, the CDR3 is TGTGCCAGCAGTGACAGGGGGCAATCGAGGGGCTACACCTTC. Protein sequence: CASSDRGQSRGYTF. This rearrangement joins TRBV6-1 to TRBJ1-2; 8 bases are shared with TRBD1. V was pared by 3 bases and J by 8 bases, with 8 bases of the junction left unmatched. Looked up from germline, CDR1 is MNHNS and CDR2 is SASEGT. The CDR3 is 14 residues long.

The rearrangement uses TRBV14 and TRBJ2-2, with 8 bases fitting TRBD1. The CDR3 is 14 residues long. Germline V lookup: CDR1 SGHDN, CDR2 FVKESK. The ends lost 6 bases at V and 5 bases at J; junction bases unmatched: 5. The CDR3 region is CASRGTGITGELFF. The DNA for the CDR3 is TGTGCCAGCAGGGGGACAGGAATAACCGGGGAGCTGTTTTTT.

This clone was picked up a small number of times. This sequence joins TRBV6-5 and TRBJ1-2; D is perhaps TRBD1 (6 bases). Germline CDR1 MNHEY, CDR2 SVGAGI. V lost 8 bases and J 2 bases, leaving 9 bases between the germline ends. This CDR3 comprises 12 residues. The chain's CDR3 is CASRQGNYGYTF. Here the CDR3 DNA reads TGTGCCAGCCGGCAGGGGAACTATGGCTACACCTTC.

The CDR3 loop is CASSFGQGGIQYF. CDR3 bases: TGCGCCAGCAGTTTTGGACAGGGGGGCATTCAGTACTTC. This rearrangement joins TRBV5-1 to TRBJ2-4, with TRBD1 identical over 10 bases. The CDR3 runs to 13 residues. Germline V gene sequence: CDR1 SGHRS, CDR2 YFSETQ. J lost 9 bases, V lost 5 bases, and 5 bases had no gene match.

The chain carries TRBV6-5 and TRBJ2-2; D is unresolved. This CDR3 has 12 residues. Trimming took off 6 bases at V and 4 bases at J, with 6 bases between the two ends. Germline assignment: CDR1 MNHEY and CDR2 SVGAGI. The DNA for the CDR3 is TGTGCCAGCAGCTCCGTCACCGGGGAGCTGTTTTTT. Its protein product is CASSSVTGELFF.

The V and J genes are TRBV5-4 and TRBJ2-7; a weak D match, TRBD1 (7 bases). The CDR3 spans 15 residues. Deletions cut 2 bases from V and 6 bases from J, with 18 bases between. Germline V gives CDR1 SGHNT, CDR2 YYREEE (reference sequence). The CDR3: CASSFRRDSEAEQYF. For the CDR3, the DNA is TGTGCCAGCAGCTTTCGGCGGGACAGCGAGGCCGAGCAGTACTTC.

Only a few counts were recorded for this clone. The V and J genes are TRBV4-1 and TRBJ2-7; TRBD1 aligns across 7 bases. The junction had 8 bases not matched to a gene; V was cut back by 0 bases and J by 0 bases. CDR1 and CDR2 from the germline V gene are MGHRA and YSYEKL. The CDR3 loop spans 17 amino acids. The CDR3 DNA follows: TGCGCCAGCAGCCAAGATTCCGTGACAGGGTTCTCCTACGAGCAGTACTTC. Its translation: CASSQDSVTGFSYEQYF.

This rearrangement joins TRBV27 to TRBJ2-3; 9 bases are shared with TRBD1. V shed 4 bases and J 10 bases; nucleotides not matched to a gene: 9. The CDR3 has 14 residues. Germline V gene data show CDR1 as MNHEY and CDR2 as SMNVEV (reference sequence). The CDR3 region is CASSSGQGTSPQYF. Here the CDR3 DNA reads TGTGCCAGCAGTTCGGGACAGGGCACCAGCCCGCAGTATTTT.

V gene TRBV19 combines with J gene TRBJ2-7; 14 nucleotides align to TRBD2. CDR1 is LNHDA and CDR2 is SQIVND in the germline V gene (reference sequence). The junction had 3 bases not matched to a gene; V was cut back by 5 bases and J by 6 bases. This CDR3 has 14 amino acids. The CDR3 spells CASSEGLAGVEQYF. DNA for the CDR3: TGTGCCAGTAGTGAGGGACTAGCGGGAGTCGAGCAGTACTTC.

The chain combines TRBV7-9 with TRBJ2-1; TRBD2 matches 8 bases. Germline lookup yields CDR1 SEHNR and CDR2 FQNEAQ (reference sequence). This CDR3 is built from 15 residues. The V and J ends lost 5 bases and 7 bases, in that order; junction bases with no gene match: 10. CDR3 residues: CASSPPGGGSNEQFF. CDR3 bases: TGTGCCAGCAGCCCTCCTGGCGGGGGGAGTAATGAGCAGTTCTTC.

The chain recombines TRBV28 with TRBJ2-2; no firm D call. Germline V gives CDR1 MDHEN, CDR2 SYDVKM. There are 13 residues in the CDR3. The V end lost 6 bases, the J end lost 3 bases, and 8 bases lay between the germline ends. CDR3 in DNA: TGTGCCAGCAGCTCTCCTCACACCGGGGAGCTGTTTTTT. The encoded protein is CASSSPHTGELFF.

This chain connects TRBV18 to TRBJ1-1, with D hard to call. Per the germline V gene, CDR1 is KGHSH and CDR2 is LQKENI. The CDR3 has 13 amino acids. V dropped 5 bases and J dropped 1 base, with 8 bases sitting between them. CDR3 nucleotides: TGTGCCAGCTCATCGGACTGGAACACTGAAGCTTTCTTT. Residues: CASSSDWNTEAFF. Variable domain in full (rest from reference TRBV18 and TRBJ1-1): NAGVMQNPRHLVRRRGQEARLRCSPMKGHSHVYWYRQLPEEGLKFMVYLQKENIIDESGMPKERFSAEFPKEGPSILRIQQVVRGDSAAYFCASSSDWNTEAFFGQGTRLTVV.

J is TRBJ2-7 and V is TRBV30, with TRBD2 matching over 9 bases. Losses at the gene ends were 0 bases for V and 7 bases for J; bases not matched to a gene: 13. The CDR3 length is 16 residues. CDR1 and CDR2 from the germline V gene are GTSNPN and SVGIG (reference sequence). The CDR3, as DNA: TGTGCCTGGAGTGTAGCTAGCGGGAAAATTTCTAGGGAGCAGTACTTC. Translation gives CAWSVASGKISREQYF. The entire variable domain, with the rest obtained from reference TRBV30 and TRBJ2-7, is as follows: SQTIHQWPATLVQPVGSPLSLECTVEGTSNPNLYWYRQAAGRGLQLLFYSVGIGQISSEVPQNLSASRPQDRQFILSSKKLLLSDSGFYLCAWSVASGKISREQYFGPGTRLTVT.

V and J are TRBV5-1 and TRBJ2-3; possible D gene TRBD1, 5 bases. This CDR3 comprises 12 residues. Germline V gene data show CDR1 as SGHRS and CDR2 as YFSETQ. V lost 3 bases, J lost 7 bases, and 9 bases lay in between. CDR3 bases: TGCGCCAGCAGCTCCCCGGACAATACGCAGTATTTT. Translation gives CASSSPDNTQYF.

The genes are TRBV11-2 and TRBJ1-5; 9 bases map to TRBD1. CDR3 length: 14 residues. The junction had 3 bases not matched to a gene; V was cut back by 5 bases and J by 4 bases. Germline V gives CDR1 SGHAT, CDR2 FQNNGV. CDR3 in amino acids: CASSAGTGNQPQHF. In nucleotides, the CDR3 is TGTGCCAGCAGCGCCGGGACAGGGAATCAGCCCCAGCATTTT.

The chain joins TRBV20-1 to TRBJ2-5; no firm D call. Between the trimmed V and J ends, which lost 3 bases and 2 bases, there was a span of 4 bases. CDR1 DFQATT and CDR2 SNEGSKA come from the germline V gene (reference sequence). The CDR3 totals 11 residues. In nucleotides, the CDR3 is TGCAGTGCTAGCTATCAAGAGACCCAGTACTTC. Amino acids: CSASYQETQYF.

The genes are TRBV19 and TRBJ1-5; the D gene is possibly TRBD1 (6 bases). Trimming stripped 7 bases from V and 3 bases from J, with 16 bases between. The germline gives CDR1 LNHDA, CDR2 SQIVND (reference sequence). The CDR3 runs to 15 residues. This CDR3 reads CASKADRSINQPQHF. The CDR3, as DNA: TGTGCCAGTAAGGCGGACAGATCAATCAATCAGCCCCAGCATTTT.

This clone has more than one count but fewer than ten. This sequence joins TRBV6-7 and TRBJ2-7; weak D call: TRBD2 (6 bases). TRBV6-7 is an open reading frame whose function is uncertain. V dropped 6 bases and J dropped 0 bases, with 15 bases sitting between them. The CDR3 contains 15 residues. The CDR3 loop is CASRHPAGPSYEQYF. DNA for the CDR3: TGTGCCAGCAGACATCCAGCGGGTCCCTCCTACGAGCAGTACTTC.

The CDR3 region is CASSDSRPAEKLFF. In DNA, the CDR3 is TGTGCCAGCAGTGACTCGAGGCCAGCTGAAAAACTGTTTTTT. This rearrangement joins TRBV6-4 to TRBJ1-4, with D unclear. In germline, CDR1 is MRHNA, CDR2 SNTAGT. Trimming removed 0 bases at V and 7 bases at J, with 9 bases between. The CDR3 loop spans 14 amino acids.

The J gene is TRBJ2-3, the V gene TRBV5-1, with D uncertain. Trimming removed 4 bases at V and 0 bases at J, with 9 bases between. In germline, CDR1 is SGHRS, CDR2 YFSETQ. This CDR3 contains 14 residues. CDR3 region: CASSVATSTDTQYF. The CDR3 DNA is TGCGCCAGCAGCGTCGCCACTAGCACAGATACGCAGTATTTT.

This chain joins TRBV2 and TRBJ1-6, with 9 bases that match TRBD1. Unmatched junction bases numbered 5, after V lost 6 bases and J lost 8 bases. This CDR3 is built from 14 residues. The germline gives CDR1 SNHLY, CDR2 FYNNEI. DNA of the CDR3: TGTGCCAGCAGGAGGGACAGGGTTTATTCACCCCTCCACTTT. Translated: CASRRDRVYSPLHF.

V usage is TRBV5-1 and J usage is TRBJ1-5; TRBD1 is a possible D gene (5 bases). The V end lost 4 bases, the J end lost 0 bases, and 11 bases lay between the germline ends. This CDR3 has 15 residues. Germline-derived CDR1 and CDR2 are SGHRS and YFSETQ. This chain's CDR3 is CASSPGRDSNQPQHF. The CDR3 DNA reads as TGCGCCAGCAGCCCCGGCAGGGATAGCAATCAGCCCCAGCATTTT.

This chain links TRBV5-1 with TRBJ2-1, with 12 bases identical to TRBD2. This CDR3 spans 16 amino acids. Germline assignment: CDR1 SGHRS and CDR2 YFSETQ. The trim removed 3 bases at V and 5 bases at J, leaving 6 bases unmatched. This CDR3 is CASSSPLAGGHNEQFF. DNA of the CDR3: TGCGCCAGCAGCTCTCCCCTAGCGGGGGGGCACAATGAGCAGTTCTTC.

V and J are TRBV5-4 and TRBJ2-3; tentatively, D is TRBD2 (5 bases). V dropped 0 bases and J dropped 2 bases, with 13 bases sitting between them. The CDR3 totals 16 residues. Germline CDR1 reads SGHNT; CDR2 reads YYREEE (reference sequence). CDR3 DNA sequence: TGTGCCAGCAGCTTGGTACTAGAAAGGGCCACAGATACGCAGTATTTT. Its protein is CASSLVLERATDTQYF.